This section outlines one T cell receptor beta chain sequence together with its context. All patients were mismatch repair deficient, assessed by either PCR or immunohistochemistry. The data were taken from a study of PD-1 blockade in mismatch repair-deficient tumors. The junction had 8 bases not matched to a gene; V was cut back by 5 bases and J by 4 bases. CDR3 size: 14 residues. CDR1 is LNHDA, CDR2 SQIVND, per germline (reference sequence). The protocol was immunoSEQ multiplex PCR, while the TCRdb copy is restricted to in-frame clones and leaves out a portion. Of 38,000 or so clones listed, around 84% are singletons.

The chain carries TRBV19 and TRBJ2-7; 7 bases are a match to TRBD2. The sequencing here drew on peripheral blood, taken approximately 80 weeks after starting pembrolizumab. This receptor was obtained from an adult with mismatch repair-deficient cancer. CDR3 protein: CASSARVGRYEQYF. DNA of the CDR3: TGTGCCAGTAGTGCCCGGGTCGGGAGGTACGAGCAGTACTTC.